The source of this T cell receptor beta chain is a study of spatial heterogeneity in lung cancer. J lost 9 bases, V lost 8 bases, and 3 bases had no gene match. CDR3 length: 12 amino acids. CDR1 is SNHLY, CDR2 FYNNEI, per germline. TCRdb re-analysed the 5' RACE reads in MiXCR, keeping a single row per CDR3 protein. The sample consists of about 27,000 distinct CDR3 sequences, about 7.1% of them appearing once. Study-wide results and caveats: Within tumors, counts of expanded alpha and beta TCRs tracked tumor mutation counts.

This clonotype was detected many times. No antigen is known for it. The time point is: sample taken at primary tumor resection. Donors were approximately 70 untreated early-stage non-small cell lung cancer patients. The sequenced sample was lung tumor tissue, obtained at surgery. The TCR sequence derives from a male donor with early-stage non-small cell lung cancer. This chain connects TRBV2 to TRBJ1-6, with TRBD1 identical over 8 bases. The CDR3 region has the DNA TGTGCCAGCCAGGGGGCAGGTTCACCCCTCCACTTT. Encoded protein: CASQGAGSPLHF.